Shown below are 30 T cell receptor beta chains from a single sample sequenced in a study of cytomegalovirus exposure and HLA in healthy donors. PCR used 60 Vbeta primers and 13 Jbeta primers. Here immunoSEQ multiplex PCR was the method, and the copy in TCRdb shows in-frame clones only, minus some. Here the sample spans about 140,000 clones, roughly 75% being singletons. The sample comprised PBMCs. Source of these receptors: a female donor in good health and CMV-seronegative.

The V and J genes are TRBV18 and TRBJ2-1; 7 bases line up with TRBD2. The V segment lost 4 bases and the J segment 4 bases; nucleotides outside the gene matches: 10. Germline assignment: CDR1 KGHSH and CDR2 LQKENI. CDR3 length: 16 amino acids. DNA for the CDR3: TGTGCCAGCTCACAAGCCGCTGCTAGCGGTTACAATGAGCAGTTCTTC. This encodes CASSQAAASGYNEQFF.

This clone was seen only a few times. V and J are TRBV10-2 and TRBJ2-7, with 10 bases that match TRBD2. Germline loops: CDR1 WSHSY, CDR2 SAAADI. This CDR3 is built from 16 residues. The V and J ends lost 6 bases and 1 base, in that order; junction bases with no gene match: 9. CDR3 in DNA: TGCGCCAGCAGCTCCCCCGGGACTAGCGTTTCCTACGAGCAGTACTTC. Translating it yields CASSSPGTSVSYEQYF.

This clone has only a few counts. V gene TRBV28 combines with J gene TRBJ2-1; tentatively, D is TRBD1 (6 bases). The V and J ends lost 6 bases and 15 bases respectively, with 18 bases between them. Germline loops: CDR1 MDHEN, CDR2 SYDVKM. This CDR3 spans 12 amino acids. The CDR3 DNA sequence: TGTGCCAGCAGGACAGGACCGATGCGGCCGTTCTTC. Translated, it gives CASRTGPMRPFF. Based on the CDR3 plus reference TRBV28 and TRBJ2-1, the full variable domain is DVKVTQSSRYLVKRTGEKVFLECVQDMDHENMFWYRQDPGLGLRLIYFSYDVKMKEKGDIPEGYSVSREKKERFSLILESASTNQTSMYLCASRTGPMRPFFGPGTRLTVL.

The chain uses TRBV11-3 and TRBJ2-1, with 8 positions matching TRBD1. After removal of 5 bases from V and 2 bases from J, the junction contained 5 bases not matched to a gene. CDR1 is SGHNT and CDR2 is YENEEA in the germline V gene. This CDR3 region has 15 residues. The CDR3 bases are TGTGCCAGCAGCCCCCAGGGGGCCGCCTACAATGAGCAGTTCTTC. As protein: CASSPQGAAYNEQFF.

This clone was seen repeatedly, ten times or more. The CDR3 DNA sequence: TGCAGCGCCCGGGACAGCTCTGGGGCCAACGTCCTGACTTTC. This gives the protein CSARDSSGANVLTF. The V call is TRBV29-1, the J call TRBJ2-6; 7 positions match TRBD1. The J segment lost 0 bases and the V segment lost 7 bases, leaving 3 bases of the junction unmatched. In germline, CDR1 is SQVTM, CDR2 ANQGSEA. The CDR3 runs 14 residues.

V is TRBV9 and J is TRBJ2-3, with a weak D call TRBD1 (5 bases). CDR3 length equals 16 residues. Between the trimmed V and J ends, which lost 1 base and 5 bases, there was a span of 17 bases. Germline CDR1 SGDLS, CDR2 YYNGEE. The CDR3 DNA is TGTGCCAGCAGCGTAAAGGCCAGGGATCGCAAAGATACGCAGTATTTT. Translation gives CASSVKARDRKDTQYF.

The chain combines TRBV5-1 with TRBJ1-1; D remains unclear. In germline, CDR1 is SGHRS, CDR2 YFSETQ. This CDR3 is built from 14 residues. V was pared by 4 bases and J by 4 bases, with 14 bases between. The CDR3 DNA follows: TGCGCCAGCAGCGTGATACCCCGCGGCACTGAAGCTTTCTTT. It codes for CASSVIPRGTEAFF.

V is TRBV19 and J is TRBJ1-6, with D maybe TRBD1 (5 bases). The V end lost 3 bases, the J end lost 4 bases, and 7 bases lay between the germline ends. Germline assignment: CDR1 LNHDA and CDR2 SQIVND (reference sequence). The length of the CDR3 is 14 residues. This CDR3 reads CASSMRGYNSPLHF. CDR3 sequence (DNA): TGTGCCAGTAGTATGCGGGGGTATAATTCACCCCTCCACTTT. The variable domain in full, completed from reference TRBV19 and TRBJ1-6, reads DGGITQSPKYLFRKEGQNVTLSCEQNLNHDAMYWYRQDPGQGLRLIYYSQIVNDFQKGDIAEGYSVSREKKESFPLTVTSAQKNPTAFYLCASSMRGYNSPLHFGNGTRLTVT.

This chain links TRBV6-5 with TRBJ1-2; D call uncertain. CDR3 length: 13 amino acids. Between the trimmed V and J ends, which lost 7 bases and 6 bases, there was a span of 15 bases. Per germline, CDR1 MNHEY and CDR2 SVGAGI. Here the CDR3 reads CASKRVWEHGYTF. The CDR3 DNA is TGTGCCAGCAAGAGGGTGTGGGAGCATGGCTACACCTTC.

The CDR3 nucleotides read TGTGCCGTCGCTCCGGGACAGGCCCACACTGAAGCTTTCTTT. This sequence encodes CAVAPGQAHTEAFF. V usage is TRBV6-5 and J usage is TRBJ1-1; TRBD1 matches 8 bases. Germline V gives CDR1 MNHEY, CDR2 SVGAGI. There are 14 residues in the CDR3. V shed 11 bases, J shed 3 bases, and the junction held 11 bases outside the gene matches.

The chain has TRBV7-8 and TRBJ2-2, with 11 positions matching TRBD1. CDR3 size: 15 residues. The V segment lost 5 bases and the J segment 6 bases; nucleotides outside the gene matches: 5. Germline CDR1 SGHVS, CDR2 FQNEAQ. CDR3 sequence: CASSPWTGGSGELFF. The CDR3 region has the DNA TGTGCCAGCAGCCCGTGGACAGGGGGCTCCGGGGAGCTGTTTTTT.

This clone has just a few counts. The chain has TRBV28 and TRBJ1-1; possible D gene TRBD1, 6 bases. CDR3 size: 14 residues. CDR1 is MDHEN and CDR2 is SYDVKM in the germline V gene. Trimming left V 3 bases short and J 2 bases short, with 10 bases between. Here the CDR3 DNA reads TGTGCCAGCAGTTTCATGGGGGCCAACACTGAAGCTTTCTTT. Translation: CASSFMGANTEAFF.

This rearrangement joins TRBV5-1 to TRBJ1-2; 10 positions agree with TRBD1. The V gene's germline CDR1 is SGHRS and CDR2 YFSETQ. V shed 4 bases and J 3 bases; nucleotides not matched to a gene: 3. The CDR3 has 14 amino acids. The CDR3 DNA reads as TGCGCCAGCAGCCCGACAGGGGGCGACTATGGCTACACCTTC. Protein product: CASSPTGGDYGYTF.

V and J are TRBV2 and TRBJ2-1; 10 bases are shared with TRBD2. V lost 1 base to trimming and J lost 10 bases; unmatched junction nucleotides: 4. The CDR3 extends over 14 amino acids. Germline CDR1 and CDR2: SNHLY and FYNNEI. The CDR3 is CASSEGGLAVEQFF. The CDR3 DNA follows: TGTGCCAGCAGTGAAGGTGGACTAGCGGTGGAGCAGTTCTTC.

The chain uses TRBV5-1 and TRBJ2-2, with D hard to call. The CDR3 totals 13 residues. Trimming pared 4 bases from V and 3 bases from J, leaving 7 bases between. Looked up from germline, CDR1 is SGHRS and CDR2 is YFSETQ. DNA for the CDR3: TGCGCCAGCAGCCTCCTCGACACCGGGGAGCTGTTTTTT. It encodes CASSLLDTGELFF.

There are a few counts of this clone. This sample also contains other DNA sequences that code for the same CDR3. V usage is TRBV6-1 and J usage is TRBJ2-7, with 10 bases that match TRBD2. With V trimmed by 6 bases and J by 1 base, 6 bases remained unmatched. Germline V gene data show CDR1 as MNHNS and CDR2 as SASEGT. This CDR3 is built from 15 residues. The CDR3 coding sequence is TGTGCCAGCAGCGGCACTAGCGGGATTTCCTACGAGCAGTACTTC. This sequence encodes CASSGTSGISYEQYF.

The J gene is TRBJ2-1, the V gene TRBV5-1, with D uncertain. Germline CDR1 is SGHRS and CDR2 is YFSETQ. The CDR3 totals 15 residues. V was cut by 1 base and J by 3 bases, with 11 bases left in between. The CDR3 here is CASSLTGPYYNEQFF. CDR3 DNA: TGCGCCAGCAGCTTGACGGGTCCATACTACAATGAGCAGTTCTTC.

The J gene is TRBJ1-1, the V gene TRBV18; 7 nucleotides line up with TRBD1. Trimming took 4 bases from V and 5 from J; bases not matched to a gene: 7. The germline gives CDR1 KGHSH, CDR2 LQKENI. The CDR3 is 14 residues long. The CDR3 is CASSLGQANTEAFF. CDR3 bases: TGTGCCAGCTCACTCGGACAGGCGAATACTGAAGCTTTCTTT.

V gene TRBV25-1 combines with J gene TRBJ2-1; D remains unclear. This CDR3 is 15 amino acids long. V shed 0 bases and J shed 0 bases, with 6 bases lying between them. Looked up from germline, CDR1 is MGHDK and CDR2 is SYGVNS. CDR3 bases: TGTGCCAGCAGTGAATACGTCAGCTCCTACAATGAGCAGTTCTTC. Protein: CASSEYVSSYNEQFF.

This chain links TRBV20-1 with TRBJ1-1; 7 bases agree with TRBD1. Per germline, CDR1 DFQATT and CDR2 SNEGSKA (reference sequence). With 5 bases clipped from V and 13 bases from J, the junction kept 10 bases outside the gene matches. The CDR3 contains 11 residues. CDR3 DNA sequence: TGCAGTGCTCCGGCCGGAACAGGGGATTTCTTT. Its translation is CSAPAGTGDFF.

The gene calls are TRBV5-4 and TRBJ2-1; D possibly corresponds to TRBD2 (7 bases). Trimming removed 0 bases from V and 16 bases from J, with 17 bases in between. The CDR3 is 13 residues long. From germline, CDR1 is SGHNT and CDR2 YYREEE (reference sequence). This chain's CDR3 is CASSLAGGGGHFF. CDR3 nucleotide sequence: TGTGCCAGCAGCTTGGCCGGAGGGGGGGGGCATTTCTTC. Full variable domain (outside the CDR3, taken from reference TRBV5-4 and TRBJ2-1): ETGVTQSPTHLIKTRGQQVTLRCSSQSGHNTVSWYQQALGQGPQFIFQYYREEENGRGNFPPRFSGLQFPNYSSELNVNALELDDSALYLCASSLAGGGGHFFGPGTRLTVL.

This clone was detected a few times. The chain recombines TRBV7-9 with TRBJ2-3, with 7 bases fitting TRBD1. V was pared by 1 base and J by 6 bases, with 13 bases of the junction left unmatched. CDR3 length: 17 residues. Germline V CDR1 and CDR2: SEHNR, FQNEAQ (reference sequence). CDR3 sequence reads: CASSLGDRDTGWDTQYF. The CDR3 coding sequence is TGTGCCAGCAGCTTAGGCGACAGGGATACAGGATGGGATACGCAGTATTTT.

The V and J genes are TRBV10-2 and TRBJ2-7; tentatively, D is TRBD2 (6 bases). Germline CDR1 WSHSY, CDR2 SAAADI. Trimming left V 3 bases short and J 0 bases short, with 15 bases between. The CDR3 sequence is 16 residues long. The DNA for the CDR3 is TGCGCCAGCAGTGACCCTCTCACGGGAGTCTCCTACGAGCAGTACTTC. Its translation is CASSDPLTGVSYEQYF.

The chain uses TRBV19 and TRBJ1-5; TRBD1 aligns across 7 bases. The CDR3 is made up of 16 amino acids. Germline trimming cut 4 bases from V and 4 bases from J; bases unmatched to any gene: 10. The germline gives CDR1 LNHDA, CDR2 SQIVND (reference sequence). The CDR3 sequence: CASSKRTGGTNQPQHF. As DNA, the CDR3 is TGTGCCAGTAGTAAGAGGACAGGAGGGACTAATCAGCCCCAGCATTTT.

In its sample, this clone was seen once. The chain combines TRBV7-8 with TRBJ2-5; 12 bases are shared with TRBD2. Trimming at V came to 3 bases and at J to 5 bases, leaving 4 bases not matched to a gene. The CDR3 is 15 amino acids. Germline V gene data show CDR1 as SGHVS and CDR2 as FQNEAQ. The CDR3 loop reads CASSLTSGSRETQYF. The CDR3 bases are TGTGCCAGCAGCTTGACTAGCGGGAGTAGGGAGACCCAGTACTTC.

The chain employs TRBV13 and TRBJ2-3; TRBD2 matches 12 bases. Germline loops: CDR1 PRHDT, CDR2 FYEKMQ (reference sequence). The CDR3 extends over 17 amino acids. The V segment lost 5 bases and the J segment 0 bases; nucleotides outside the gene matches: 6. CDR3: CASSATSGGSSTDTQYF. CDR3 nucleotide sequence: TGTGCCAGCAGCGCGACTAGCGGGGGCTCTAGCACAGATACGCAGTATTTT.

The V gene is TRBV5-1, the J gene TRBJ2-1, with 14 nucleotides matching TRBD2. The CDR3 runs 14 residues. The ends lost 6 bases at V and 10 bases at J; junction bases unmatched: 6. Per germline, CDR1 SGHRS and CDR2 YFSETQ. The CDR3 loop is CASNPRTSGREQFF. The CDR3 DNA is TGCGCCAGCAACCCCAGGACTAGCGGGAGGGAGCAGTTCTTC.

The V call is TRBV10-3, the J call TRBJ2-5; 9 bases are a match to TRBD1. Germline loops: CDR1 ENHRY, CDR2 SYGVKD. The V segment lost 4 bases and the J segment 5 bases; nucleotides outside the gene matches: 5. The CDR3 is 14 amino acids. Here the CDR3 reads CAISGTGVVETQYF. Here the CDR3 DNA reads TGTGCCATCAGTGGGACAGGGGTAGTGGAGACCCAGTACTTC.

J is TRBJ2-7 and V is TRBV29-1; 9 nucleotides match TRBD1. In germline, CDR1 is SQVTM, CDR2 ANQGSEA. V dropped 0 bases and J dropped 1; count of bases not matched to a gene: 4. The CDR3 is 15 amino acids. In DNA, the CDR3 is TGCAGCGTTGAAGATAGGGGACAGGGTTCCTACGAGCAGTACTTC. Translation gives CSVEDRGQGSYEQYF.

The V call is TRBV9, the J call TRBJ2-2; 11 bases are a match to TRBD2. The CDR3 covers 20 residues. Germline CDR1 SGDLS, CDR2 YYNGEE. The J segment lost 3 bases and the V segment lost 4 bases, leaving 17 bases of the junction unmatched. In DNA, the CDR3 is TGTGCCAGCAGCCCCCGATGGTTAGCGGGAGGGCCTTTGGACACCGGGGAGCTGTTTTTT. Encoded protein: CASSPRWLAGGPLDTGELFF.